These T cell receptor beta chains were read from a single sample in a study of blood T cell repertoires in COVID-19. The data were produced by immunoSEQ multiplex PCR, yet TCRdb's version contains in-frame clones alone and is incomplete. The table has over 250,000 clones, less than 90% seen once. The sample taken for sequencing was peripheral blood. The receptors derive from a man in his sixties who had recovered from COVID-19. Each CDR3 is given with its conserved first and last residue. The D gene is left open where the match is weak. Where a row states a size, it is once, few, many or the class of an expanded clone; other rows omit it.

cdr3_aa cdr3_nt v_call d_call clone_size j_call
CAWKGAGVYEQYF TGTGCCTGGAAGGGGGCGGGTGTCTACGAGCAGTACTTC TRBV30 TRBD1 NA TRBJ2-7
CASSYTGQLRDTEAFF TGTGCCAGCAGTTACACGGGACAGCTGAGGGACACTGAAGCTTTCTTT TRBV6-5 TRBD1 once TRBJ1-1
CASSIARDKGGYTF TGTGCCAGTAGTATAGCCCGGGACAAGGGGGGCTACACCTTC TRBV19 NA NA TRBJ1-2
CASSPGTEKNTEAFF TGCGCCAGCAGCCCGGGGACAGAAAAGAACACTGAAGCTTTCTTT TRBV5-1 TRBD1 once TRBJ1-1
CAWSVGGLETQYF TGTGCCTGGAGTGTTGGGGGCTTGGAGACCCAGTACTTC TRBV30 NA NA TRBJ2-5
CASNLTTGNTEAFF TGCGCCAGCAACTTAACGACAGGGAACACTGAAGCTTTCTTT TRBV10-1 NA few TRBJ1-1
CASGGAFF TGTGCCAGCGGGGGGGCTTTCTTT TRBV14 NA NA TRBJ1-1
CASRGRGSSYEQYF TGTGCCAGCAGGGGCCGGGGGAGCTCCTACGAGCAGTACTTC TRBV13 NA NA TRBJ2-7
CASGLGQGARGFGYTF TGTGCCAGCGGCCTGGGACAGGGGGCGCGAGGTTTTGGCTACACCTTC TRBV28 TRBD1 NA TRBJ1-2
CASTTTKNGLEDSPLHF TGTGCCAGCACCACTACCAAGAACGGTTTGGAGGATTCACCCCTCCACTTT TRBV27 NA NA TRBJ1-6
CASSTGVSGNTIYF TGTGCCAGCAGTACGGGTGTCTCTGGAAACACCATATATTTT TRBV7-8 NA NA TRBJ1-3
CASSLDTEAFF TGTGCCAGCTCCCTAGACACTGAAGCTTTCTTT TRBV18 NA many TRBJ1-1
CASSPPDLETQYF TGTGCCAGCAGCCCTCCAGATTTGGAGACCCAGTACTTC TRBV3-1/TRBV3-2 NA NA TRBJ2-5
CASSDTQGPYEKLFF TGTGCCAGCAGTGACACCCAGGGCCCCTATGAAAAACTGTTTTTT TRBV6-4 NA NA TRBJ1-4
CASSMTGGYTEAFF TGTGCCAGCAGTATGACAGGGGGGTACACTGAAGCTTTCTTT TRBV27 TRBD1 once TRBJ1-1
CASSAQGNNYGYTF TGTGCCAGCAGCGCCCAGGGGAATAACTATGGCTACACCTTC TRBV4-2 NA once TRBJ1-2
CASSVTSGGTDTQYF TGTGCCAGCAGCGTGACTAGCGGGGGCACAGATACGCAGTATTTT TRBV5-6 TRBD2 NA TRBJ2-3
CASSSSRPTSGSYNEQFF TGTGCCAGCAGCTCCTCACGACCGACTAGCGGGAGCTACAATGAGCAGTTCTTC TRBV7-8 TRBD2 NA TRBJ2-1
CATSPTGEKKNIQYF TGTGCCACCAGTCCAACAGGGGAGAAAAAAAACATTCAGTACTTC TRBV24-1 TRBD1 NA TRBJ2-4
CASSFSLLEDTQYF TGTGCCAGCAGCTTTTCCCTACTCGAAGATACGCAGTATTTT TRBV7-7 NA NA TRBJ2-3
CASSRGSGNTIYF TGTGCCAGCAGTAGAGGGAGTGGAAACACCATATATTTT TRBV2 NA NA TRBJ1-3
CASSIDDRARETQYF TGTGCCAGTAGTATAGATGACAGGGCTCGGGAGACCCAGTACTTC TRBV19 TRBD1 NA TRBJ2-5
CSVPRGGGGYTF TGCAGCGTCCCAAGGGGGGGCGGTGGCTACACCTTC TRBV29-1 NA NA TRBJ1-2
CASSLHGGMNTEAFF TGTGCCAGCAGCTTACACGGGGGGATGAACACTGAAGCTTTCTTT TRBV7-3 NA once TRBJ1-1
CASNSPGTGRYEQYF TGTGCCAGCAACTCCCCCGGGACAGGGAGGTACGAGCAGTACTTC TRBV7-2 TRBD1 NA TRBJ2-7
CASRERRDQETQYF TGTGCCAGCAGGGAGAGACGGGACCAAGAGACCCAGTACTTC TRBV6-5 NA NA TRBJ2-5
CASSFRTGVGNTIYF TGTGCCAGCAGTTTCAGGACAGGGGTTGGAAACACCATATATTTT TRBV6-5 TRBD1 NA TRBJ1-3
CASSLVVSSGGASTDTQYF TGTGCCAGCAGCTTAGTCGTCTCTAGCGGGGGGGCGAGCACAGATACGCAGTATTTT TRBV7-8 TRBD2 once TRBJ2-3
CASSEAQGNPANSPLHF TGTGCCAGCAGTGAAGCCCAGGGTAACCCCGCCAATTCACCCCTCCACTTT TRBV2 NA NA TRBJ1-6
CASTTGGPNTGELFF TGCGCCAGCACGACAGGGGGCCCGAACACCGGGGAGCTGTTTTTT TRBV5-1 TRBD1 NA TRBJ2-2
CASSSRTGPHEQYF TGTGCCAGCAGCAGCAGGACAGGGCCCCACGAGCAGTACTTC TRBV7-2 TRBD1 NA TRBJ2-7
CASRSSGGMSAGELFF TGTGCCAGTCGAAGTAGCGGGGGCATGAGCGCCGGGGAGCTGTTTTTT TRBV19 TRBD2 NA TRBJ2-2
CASSTNRVLNSPLHF TGTGCCAGTAGCACAAACAGGGTATTGAATTCACCCCTCCACTTT TRBV19 NA NA TRBJ1-6
CASSQEGTISGAAKNIQYF TGTGCCAGCAGCCAAGAAGGGACTATCAGTGGAGCAGCCAAAAACATTCAGTACTTC TRBV3-1/TRBV3-2 TRBD2 NA TRBJ2-4